The source of this T cell receptor (beta chain) is a study of blood T cell repertoires in COVID-19. About the study: Whether acute or convalescent, the COVID-19 samples came from the United States, Italy and Spain. PBMCs, B-cell-depleted T cells, or T cells were the source of the cDNA or gDNA that made up the material.

The authors' processing: Amplification of reference gene primers was used by the study to estimate nucleated cell counts. Generated by immunoSEQ multiplex PCR, the TCRdb table keeps only in-frame clones and is missing some. The V and J calls and clone size come from that table; D and trimming were worked out from the DNA. The sample carries tens of thousands of clones, approximately 88% recorded once. CDR3 length: 17 amino acids. V gave up 1 base and J gave up 7 bases; unmatched junction bases: 14. Germline-derived CDR1 and CDR2 are SEHNR and FQNEAQ (reference sequence). The sequence was obtained from a man aged 50-59 years with active COVID-19. The specimen sequenced was peripheral blood. The V and J genes are TRBV7-9 and TRBJ1-2; 8 bases are a match to TRBD1. Here the CDR3 reads CASSLGRGTGGFGGYTF. The CDR3 coding sequence is TGTGCCAGCAGCTTAGGGAGGGGAACAGGGGGATTTGGTGGCTACACCTTC.